What follows are 12 T cell receptor beta chains derived from one specimen sequenced in a study of cytomegalovirus exposure and HLA in healthy donors (dated by TCRdb to about 2017). Library preparation employed the immunoSEQ multiplex PCR assay. A mixture of 60 forward primers for TCR Vbeta segments and 13 reverse primers for TCR Jbeta segments was used in the multiplex PCR. In TCRdb, the immuneACCESS table is reduced to in-frame sequences with V and J assigned. These tables do not hold every clone; where another copy was compared, an unresolved V gene accounts for under half, and the others remain unexplained. In all, the sample holds about 190,000 clones, and 77% of those were seen once. Jointly, the top ten make up 2% to 2.5% of the sample. Sample: PBMCs. These TCRs come from a woman aged 25 to 39 in good health and CMV-seropositive.

The rearrangement links TRBV30 to TRBJ1-5; D possibly corresponds to TRBD1 (6 bases). Between the trimmed V and J ends, which lost 0 bases and 6 bases, there was a span of 12 bases. The length of the CDR3 is 14 residues. The germline V gene encodes CDR1 GTSNPN and CDR2 SVGIG (reference sequence). The CDR3 bases are TGTGCCTGGAGTGTCGAGGGGGGGGGTCAGCCCCAGCATTTT. Its translation: CAWSVEGGGQPQHF.

The chain has TRBV29-1 and TRBJ1-2; 12 bases line up with TRBD1. From germline, CDR1 is SQVTM and CDR2 ANQGSEA. V was pared by 4 bases and J by 9 bases, with 3 bases of the junction left unmatched. The CDR3 is 12 amino acids. The CDR3 reads CSVVGQGASYTF. CDR3 DNA: TGCAGCGTTGTGGGACAGGGGGCCAGCTACACCTTC.

This chain uses TRBV2 with TRBJ2-7; no definite D call. Per the germline V gene, CDR1 is SNHLY and CDR2 is FYNNEI. With 4 bases removed from V and 4 bases from J, the gap between germline ends came to 8 bases. CDR3 size: 12 residues. CDR3 sequence: CASSVTGYEQYF. The CDR3 DNA follows: TGTGCCAGCAGTGTTACCGGGTACGAGCAGTACTTC.

The V gene is TRBV5-1, the J gene TRBJ2-7, with 8 bases aligning to TRBD1. V lost 0 bases and J lost 7; bases outside the gene matches: 12. CDR1 and CDR2 from the germline V gene are SGHRS and YFSETQ. The CDR3 runs 16 residues. This CDR3 is CASSLEGQVPPREQYF. The CDR3 DNA sequence: TGCGCCAGCAGCTTGGAGGGACAGGTCCCTCCGAGGGAGCAGTACTTC.

The J gene is TRBJ2-1, the V gene TRBV27; TRBD1 agrees at 11 bases. The CDR3 spans 14 residues. The trim removed 6 bases at V and 7 bases at J, leaving 5 bases unmatched. CDR1 is MNHEY and CDR2 is SMNVEV in the germline V gene (reference sequence). CDR3 residues: CASSRDRGRNEQFF. For the CDR3, the DNA is TGTGCCAGCAGCCGGGACAGGGGGAGGAATGAGCAGTTCTTC.

This rearrangement joins TRBV6-1 to TRBJ2-5; D possibly corresponds to TRBD2 (5 bases). The tail of the sequence fits TRBJ2-7 better, so the J call may be wrong. CDR3 size: 14 residues. The germline V gene has CDR1 MNHNS and CDR2 SASEGT. CDR3 sequence (DNA): TGTGCCAGCAGGGAGGCGCCCTCCCGGGTCGAGCAGTACTTC. Amino acid sequence: CASREAPSRVEQYF.

The chain combines TRBV11-2 with TRBJ2-7; a weak D match, TRBD1 (5 bases). The CDR3 contains 14 residues. V dropped 2 bases and J dropped 0 bases, with 8 bases sitting between them. Germline V lookup: CDR1 SGHAT, CDR2 FQNNGV. The DNA of the CDR3 is TGTGCCAGCAGCTTACAGGGCAACTCCTACGAGCAGTACTTC. It yields the protein CASSLQGNSYEQYF.

This chain links TRBV5-1 with TRBJ2-3; 10 nucleotides line up with TRBD2. V lost 1 base and J lost 3; bases outside the gene matches: 5. From germline, CDR1 is SGHRS and CDR2 YFSETQ. There are 16 residues in the CDR3. The chain's CDR3 is CASSLLGSGRTDTQYF. For the CDR3, the DNA is TGCGCCAGCAGCTTGTTGGGTAGCGGGAGGACAGATACGCAGTATTTT.

The chain uses TRBV19 and TRBJ1-1; D remains unclear. The V and J ends lost 3 bases and 1 base respectively, with 9 bases between them. The CDR3 sequence is 14 residues long. Germline CDR1 LNHDA, CDR2 SQIVND (reference sequence). CDR3 nucleotide sequence: TGTGCCAGTAGTATTGCGGTGGGGAACACTGAAGCTTTCTTT. Protein: CASSIAVGNTEAFF.

The CDR3 sequence: CASVGQGSGQPQHF. In DNA form, the CDR3 reads TGTGCCAGCGTAGGACAGGGATCGGGTCAGCCCCAGCATTTT. This rearrangement joins TRBV2 to TRBJ1-5, with 8 bases lining up with TRBD1. With 8 bases clipped from V and 6 bases from J, the junction kept 9 bases outside the gene matches. Germline V gives CDR1 SNHLY, CDR2 FYNNEI. The length of the CDR3 is 14 residues.

The chain carries TRBV19 and TRBJ2-5, with 8 bases that match TRBD2. The V gene end was trimmed by 3 bases and the J gene end by 4 bases; junction bases not matched to a gene: 10. The CDR3 is made up of 16 amino acids. From germline, CDR1 is LNHDA and CDR2 SQIVND (reference sequence). CDR3 loop: CASSIGISREGETQYF. CDR3 bases: TGTGCCAGTAGTATCGGTATATCACGGGAGGGAGAGACCCAGTACTTC. Full variable domain (outside the CDR3, taken from reference TRBV19 and TRBJ2-5): DGGITQSPKYLFRKEGQNVTLSCEQNLNHDAMYWYRQDPGQGLRLIYYSQIVNDFQKGDIAEGYSVSREKKESFPLTVTSAQKNPTAFYLCASSIGISREGETQYFGPGTRLLVL.

Note on this clone: No DNA is shown, since the ends of the CDR3 on it are uncertain; the CDR3 is the one TCRdb lists. The chain uses TRBV28 and TRBJ2-7; TRBD2 is the table's D call, not checked against the DNA. From its first to its last residue, the CDR3 has 12 amino acids. Per germline, CDR1 MDHEN and CDR2 SYDVKM. The CDR3 spells CASSTSGYEQYF.